What follows describes a single T cell receptor beta chain. Here immunoSEQ multiplex PCR was the method, and the copy in TCRdb shows in-frame clones only, minus some. This table has around 80,000 clones, around 93% appearing once. The data stem from a study of control samples from healthy donors and cancer patients. Germline trimming cut 0 bases from V and 2 bases from J; bases unmatched to any gene: 1. Germline-derived CDR1 and CDR2 are SGHRS and YFSETQ. The CDR3 sequence is 15 residues long. V is TRBV5-1 and J is TRBJ2-7; 11 bases map to TRBD2. The sequence derives from a woman in her twenties or thirties in good health. Material: blood. CDR3 sequence reads: CASSLGLAGPYEQYF. CDR3 nucleotide sequence: TGCGCCAGCAGCTTGGGACTAGCGGGACCCTACGAGCAGTACTTC.